One and the same sample provided the 11 T cell receptor beta chains below, sequenced in a study of blood T cell repertoires in COVID-19. This table comes from immunoSEQ multiplex PCR, and its TCRdb copy is limited to in-frame clones, with some not included. The table records fewer than 350,000 clones, 85% of them present only once. Specimen: PBMCs or T cells enriched from blood (not recorded which). The receptors derive from a woman aged 45 to 65 who had recovered from COVID-19.

V and J are TRBV18 and TRBJ1-6, with 9 bases identical to TRBD1. Trimming took 3 bases from V and 11 from J; bases not matched to a gene: 5. Germline V gene sequence: CDR1 KGHSH, CDR2 LQKENI. The CDR3 is 14 residues long. The CDR3 sequence is CASSPGQGRTPLHF. The CDR3 nucleotides read TGTGCCAGCTCACCGGGACAGGGACGGACACCCCTCCACTTT. The complete variable domain, with remaining parts taken from reference TRBV18 and TRBJ1-6, reads NAGVMQNPRHLVRRRGQEARLRCSPMKGHSHVYWYRQLPEEGLKFMVYLQKENIIDESGMPKERFSAEFPKEGPSILRIQQVVRGDSAAYFCASSPGQGRTPLHFGNGTRLTVT.

The chain joins TRBV11-3 to TRBJ1-1, with D unresolved. The V end lost 8 bases, the J end lost 5 bases, and 15 bases lay between the germline ends. Germline values: CDR1 SGHNT, CDR2 YENEEA. This CDR3 has 13 residues. The CDR3 DNA follows: TGTGCCAGCTCCCACCGCCCGAGTACTGAAGCTTTCTTT. Translating it yields CASSHRPSTEAFF.

V usage is TRBV18 and J usage is TRBJ1-2; 9 bases map to TRBD1. Per the germline V gene, CDR1 is KGHSH and CDR2 is LQKENI. J lost 7 bases, V lost 3 bases, and 3 bases had no gene match. This CDR3 has 13 amino acids. The DNA for the CDR3 is TGTGCCAGCTCACCCACAGGGGGCCTTGGCTACACCTTC. Its translation: CASSPTGGLGYTF.

The V and J genes are TRBV7-2 and TRBJ2-7; TRBD2 is a possible D gene (5 bases). V was trimmed by 1 base and J by 4 bases, leaving 8 bases between them. Germline CDR1 is SGHTA and CDR2 is FQGNSA. CDR3 size: 13 residues. For the CDR3, the DNA is TGTGCCAGCAGCTTAGTGGGAGATTACGAGCAGTACTTC. Translating gives CASSLVGDYEQYF. The complete variable domain, with remaining parts taken from reference TRBV7-2 and TRBJ2-7, reads GAGVSQSPSNKVTEKGKDVELRCDPISGHTALYWYRQSLGQGLEFLIYFQGNSAPDKSGLPSDRFSAERTGGSVSTLTIQRTQQEDSAVYLCASSLVGDYEQYFGPGTRLTVT.

V usage is TRBV12-5 and J usage is TRBJ1-6, with D maybe TRBD1 (6 bases). Germline loops: CDR1 LGHNT, CDR2 FRNRAP. V was pared by 1 base and J by 4 bases, with 11 bases between. This CDR3 region has 16 residues. CDR3 sequence: CASGLDGQIYNSPLHF. DNA for the CDR3: TGTGCTAGTGGTTTGGATGGACAGATTTATAATTCACCCCTCCACTTT.

The chain uses TRBV18 and TRBJ2-1, with D unclear. Germline CDR1 is KGHSH and CDR2 is LQKENI. Trimming cost V 3 bases and J 0 bases, with 12 bases left between them. The CDR3 is 16 amino acids. Here the CDR3 reads CASSPESARSYNEQFF. The CDR3 DNA is TGTGCCAGCTCACCGGAGTCAGCCCGCTCCTACAATGAGCAGTTCTTC.

The chain employs TRBV9 and TRBJ1-6; 7 nucleotides line up with TRBD1. This CDR3 region has 16 residues. V lost 0 bases and J lost 7; bases outside the gene matches: 7. Germline-derived CDR1 and CDR2 are SGDLS and YYNGEE. The CDR3 here is CASSVVDRATNSPLHF. The CDR3 region has the DNA TGTGCCAGCAGCGTAGTTGACAGGGCGACCAATTCACCCCTCCACTTT.

The CDR3 sequence is CAGKRTANTEAFF. In DNA, the CDR3 is TGTGCCGGCAAAAGGACAGCGAACACTGAAGCTTTCTTT. The V and J genes are TRBV2 and TRBJ1-1, with D tentatively TRBD1 (6 bases). CDR1 and CDR2 (germline): SNHLY, FYNNEI. Trimming left V 11 bases short and J 1 base short, with 14 bases between. This CDR3 is built from 13 residues. Variable domain in full (rest from reference TRBV2 and TRBJ1-1): EPEVTQTPSHQVTQMGQEVILRCVPISNHLYFYWYRQILGQKVEFLVSFYNNEISEKSEIFDDQFSVERPDGSNFTLKIRSTKLEDSAMYFCAGKRTANTEAFFGQGTRLTVV.

This chain joins TRBV30 and TRBJ2-1; possible D gene TRBD1, 8 bases. This CDR3 comprises 16 residues. Germline CDR1 and CDR2: GTSNPN and SVGIG (reference sequence). V was clipped by 5 bases and J by 4 bases, with 21 bases between them. CDR3 region: CAWDPIDRGGYNEQFF. The CDR3, as DNA: TGTGCCTGGGATCCAATAGACAGGGGAGGGTACAATGAGCAGTTCTTC.

This CDR3 is CASSEWAGGENSPLHF. The CDR3 nucleotides are TGTGCCAGCAGTGAATGGGCAGGGGGCGAGAATTCACCCCTCCACTTT. This sequence joins TRBV2 and TRBJ1-6, with 8 positions matching TRBD1. The length of the CDR3 is 16 residues. The germline CDR1 and CDR2 sequences are SNHLY and FYNNEI. V trimming: 2 bases; J trimming: 7 bases; junction bases outside the gene matches: 7.

This clone was counted a single time. The CDR3 loop is CASSPDSLYYGYTF. The CDR3 nucleotides are TGTGCCAGCAGCCCCGACAGCCTATACTATGGCTACACCTTC. V is TRBV7-2 and J is TRBJ1-2, with D perhaps matching TRBD1 (5 bases). V lost 5 bases to trimming and J lost 3 bases, with 13 bases between them. The CDR3 runs to 14 residues. Germline CDR1 and CDR2: SGHTA and FQGNSA.